This TCR beta chain came from a study of identical twins. CDR3 length: 15 residues. V lost 0 bases, J lost 6 bases, and 9 bases lay in between. The germline V gene encodes CDR1 SGHVS and CDR2 FQNEAQ. Study conclusions and caveats: The abundant beta clonotypes from cord blood had fewer insertions, and memory repertoires had none of this. Beta out-of-frame sequences displayed a weaker excess of sharing between twins. Conclusions came from cross-sectional statistical analysis, not from following the same donors. Among monozygotic twins, out-of-frame TCR alpha sharing exceeded what models predicted.

A note on this clonotype: Antigen specificity is unknown.

TCRdb reanalysed the 5' RACE reads using MiXCR and keeps one entry per CDR3 protein. The sample lists 250,000 to 350,000 distinct CDR3 sequences, about 8.9% occurring once. This same sample was also taken into another study, of yellow fever vaccine responses in identical twins.

The receptor's source is a woman aged 18-29 years in good health. This sequence joins TRBV7-8 and TRBJ1-6; D remains ambiguous. Sequenced input: memory (CD45RO+) T cells sorted from blood. CDR3 loop: CASSLAGLFNSPLHF. The CDR3 DNA sequence: TGTGCCAGCAGCTTAGCAGGGTTGTTTAATTCACCCCTCCACTTT. The variable domain in full, with the rest retrieved from reference TRBV7-8 and TRBJ1-6, is GAGVSQSPRYKVAKRGQDVALRCDPISGHVSLFWYQQALGQGPEFLTYFQNEAQLDKSGLPSDRFFAERPEGSVSTLKIQRTQQEDSAVYLCASSLAGLFNSPLHFGNGTRLTVT.